This T cell receptor (beta chain) was retrieved from a study of T cell responses to AZD1222 COVID-19 vaccine. Study conclusions and caveats: Within unmutated variant regions lay the reported targets of nearly half of spike-specific TCRs.

As concerns this clone: The antigen remains unidentified.

Assay: immunoSEQ multiplex PCR; the TCRdb copy retains only in-frame clones and omits some. The top ten clones hold 1% to 1.4% of a sample with 150,000 to 200,000 clones, approximately 90% of them seen once. The CDR3 runs 16 residues. Germline lookup yields CDR1 MNHEY and CDR2 SMNVEV (reference sequence). V shed 3 bases and J 0 bases; nucleotides not matched to a gene: 5. The V call is TRBV27, the J call TRBJ2-7; 10 bases fit TRBD1. The origin of this receptor is an adult who received the AZD1222 COVID-19 vaccine. Sequencing was performed on peripheral blood, taken 28 days after the second AZD1222 dose. CDR3 sequence reads: CASSFSGQGDSYEQYF. The CDR3 DNA reads as TGTGCCAGCAGTTTTTCCGGACAGGGGGACTCCTACGAGCAGTACTTC.